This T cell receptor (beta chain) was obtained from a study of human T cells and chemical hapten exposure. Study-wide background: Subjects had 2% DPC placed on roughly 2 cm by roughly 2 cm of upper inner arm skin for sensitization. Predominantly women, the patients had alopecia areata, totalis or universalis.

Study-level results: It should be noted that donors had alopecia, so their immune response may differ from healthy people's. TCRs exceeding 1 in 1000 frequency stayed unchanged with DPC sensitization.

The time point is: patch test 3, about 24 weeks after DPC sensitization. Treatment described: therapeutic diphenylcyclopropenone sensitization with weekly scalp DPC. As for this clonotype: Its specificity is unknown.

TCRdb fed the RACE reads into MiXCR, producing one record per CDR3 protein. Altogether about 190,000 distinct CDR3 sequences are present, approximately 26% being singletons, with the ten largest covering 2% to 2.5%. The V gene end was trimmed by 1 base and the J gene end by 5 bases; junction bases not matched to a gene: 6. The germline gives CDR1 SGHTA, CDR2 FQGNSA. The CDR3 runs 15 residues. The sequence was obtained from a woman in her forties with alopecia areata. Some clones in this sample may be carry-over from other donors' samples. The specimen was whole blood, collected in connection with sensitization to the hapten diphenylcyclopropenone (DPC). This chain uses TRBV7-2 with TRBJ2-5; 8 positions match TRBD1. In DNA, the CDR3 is TGTGCCAGCAGCTTAGGCAGGGGGCGCTTCGAGACCCAGTACTTC. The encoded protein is CASSLGRGRFETQYF.